This T cell receptor (beta chain) emerged from a study of T cells in Graves' hyperthyroidism and ophthalmopathy. Study as a whole: Prior to any treatment, at the point of initial diagnosis, peripheral blood was collected. General study results and limits: Researchers found most expanded thyroid clonotypes above 0.001 in blood as well.

Germline CDR1 MGHRA, CDR2 YSYEKL. This CDR3 has 16 residues. V trimming: 6 bases; J trimming: 5 bases; junction bases outside the gene matches: 10. This clonotype was detected once. Its antigen is unknown. For the diagnoses, clinical symptoms, serum thyroxine and TRAb, thyroid ultrasound and orbital computed tomography were used. Fresh peripheral blood, approximately 10 ml, was the source of the PBMCs. RNA transcripts provided the source from which TCR beta CDR3 regions were amplified. RT-PCR in the first round (using the HTBI primer set) targeted the TCR CDR3. TCRdb recomputed calls from the multiplex PCR reads with MiXCR, one row per CDR3 protein. Found here are under 650,000 distinct CDR3 sequences, roughly 16% of them singletons; the top ten hold 3.8%.

The V gene is TRBV4-1, the J gene TRBJ2-1, with 10 bases aligning to TRBD2. The sequenced sample consisted of blood. The sequence was obtained from a woman aged 30 to 39 with Graves' hyperthyroidism. The CDR3 nucleotides are TGCGCCAGCAGTCGGATAGCGGGAGGTACAGACAATGAGCAGTTCTTC. Translated: CASSRIAGGTDNEQFF.